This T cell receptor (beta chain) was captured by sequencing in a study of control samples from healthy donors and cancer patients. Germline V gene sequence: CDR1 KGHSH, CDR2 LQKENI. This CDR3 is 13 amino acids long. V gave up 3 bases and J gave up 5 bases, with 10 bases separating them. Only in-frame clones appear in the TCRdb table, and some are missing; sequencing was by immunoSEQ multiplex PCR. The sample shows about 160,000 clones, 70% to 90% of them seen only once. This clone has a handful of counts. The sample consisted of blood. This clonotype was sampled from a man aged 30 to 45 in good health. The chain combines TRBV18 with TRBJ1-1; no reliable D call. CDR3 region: CASSPLRETEAFF. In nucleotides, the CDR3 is TGTGCCAGCTCACCGTTAAGGGAAACTGAAGCTTTCTTT.